This entry describes one TCR beta chain. The data stem from a study of control samples from healthy donors and cancer patients. Some clones are missing from TCRdb's copy, which holds only in-frame ones; the method was immunoSEQ multiplex PCR. The table records 160,000 or so clones, roughly 94% of them present only once. Trimming cost V 4 bases and J 0 bases, with 2 bases left between them. This CDR3 spans 11 amino acids. Germline CDR1 SQVTM, CDR2 ANQGSEA. Sequenced material: PBMCs. V is TRBV29-1 and J is TRBJ2-3; D gene uncertain. This clonotype originated in a man between 60 and 75 years old with colorectal cancer. CDR3 sequence reads: CSVVSTDTQYF. The CDR3 coding sequence is TGCAGCGTTGTCAGCACAGATACGCAGTATTTT.